One sample yielded the 22 T cell receptor beta chains listed below, sequenced in a study of blood T cell repertoires in COVID-19. Repertoires were generated with immunoSEQ multiplex PCR, while TCRdb's copy carries only in-frame clones and drops some. The sample has over 100,000 clones, about 78% seen once. Material: peripheral blood. These receptors were obtained from a man aged 55 to 70 with active or convalescent COVID-19.

The chain carries TRBV5-5 and TRBJ1-1, with D tentatively TRBD1 (6 bases). Germline V gene data show CDR1 as SGHKS and CDR2 as YYEKEE (reference sequence). The CDR3 has 15 amino acids. Trimming took 1 base from V and 4 from J, leaving 14 bases between them. CDR3 region: CASSLKGGASTEAFF. The CDR3 nucleotides read TGTGCCAGCAGCTTGAAGGGGGGGGCGTCCACTGAAGCTTTCTTT. Complete variable domain (other parts from reference TRBV5-5 and TRBJ1-1): DAGVTQSPTHLIKTRGQQVTLRCSPISGHKSVSWYQQVLGQGPQFIFQYYEKEERGRGNFPDRFSARQFPNYSSELNVNALLLGDSALYLCASSLKGGASTEAFFGQGTRLTVV.

V and J are TRBV15 and TRBJ2-1; 7 bases map to TRBD2. The CDR3 has 15 amino acids. Germline CDR1 and CDR2: LNHNV and YYDKDF (reference sequence). V dropped 0 bases and J dropped 9; count of bases not matched to a gene: 8. The CDR3 spells CATSRDRRERGEQFF. The CDR3 DNA reads TGTGCCACCAGCAGAGATCGTCGGGAGCGGGGTGAGCAGTTCTTC.

Only one count was recorded for this clone. The chain is built from TRBV7-3 and TRBJ2-3, with 9 bases aligning to TRBD2. The CDR3 extends over 16 amino acids. J was trimmed by 2 bases and V by 0 bases; bases with no gene match: 3. Germline lookup yields CDR1 SGHTA and CDR2 FQGTGA. The CDR3 sequence is CASSLTRLADTDTQYF. The CDR3 bases are TGTGCCAGCAGCTTAACAAGACTAGCGGACACAGATACGCAGTATTTT.

The genes are TRBV27 and TRBJ1-2, with 9 bases identical to TRBD1. The CDR3 totals 15 residues. Germline-derived CDR1 and CDR2 are MNHEY and SMNVEV (reference sequence). Unmatched junction bases numbered 7, after V lost 6 bases and J lost 2 bases. The CDR3: CASRGTGPSNYGYTF. In DNA, the CDR3 is TGTGCCAGCAGGGGGACAGGGCCTTCAAACTATGGCTACACCTTC.

This clone was counted many times. The V and J genes are TRBV28 and TRBJ1-4; D perhaps matches TRBD1 (5 bases). The CDR3 runs to 14 residues. Per germline, CDR1 MDHEN and CDR2 SYDVKM. The ends were cut back, 5 bases at V and 5 bases at J, with 12 bases in the middle. CDR3 nucleotides: TGTGCCAGCAGTGTTCAGGGCTTCAATGAAAAACTGTTTTTT. Residues: CASSVQGFNEKLFF.

The CDR3 DNA sequence: TGTGCCAGCAGCCCTCGGACAGGGGGCGCAGATACGCAGTATTTT. Protein product: CASSPRTGGADTQYF. This chain connects TRBV11-3 to TRBJ2-3; TRBD1 aligns across 11 bases. CDR3 length: 15 residues. Trimming took 5 bases from V and 4 from J; bases not matched to a gene: 5. From germline, CDR1 is SGHNT and CDR2 YENEEA.

The J gene is TRBJ1-1, the V gene TRBV27; D gene ambiguous. The germline gives CDR1 MNHEY, CDR2 SMNVEV (reference sequence). Deletions cut 3 bases from V and 1 base from J, with 12 bases between. This CDR3 has 15 residues. CDR3: CASSFKMFGNTEAFF. CDR3 DNA sequence: TGTGCCAGCAGTTTTAAAATGTTCGGGAACACTGAAGCTTTCTTT.

The CDR3 nucleotides read TGCGCCAGCAGTGTTTCGGCCGGGGGAACCCAGTACTTC. It translates to CASSVSAGGTQYF. This chain connects TRBV10-1 to TRBJ2-5; TRBD2 is a possible D gene (6 bases). CDR1 is WNHNN and CDR2 is SYGVQD in the germline V gene (reference sequence). Trimming removed 4 bases at V and 8 bases at J, with 14 bases between. The CDR3 contains 13 residues.

This chain connects TRBV5-1 to TRBJ1-2; the match to TRBD1 covers 7 bases. Germline trimming cut 2 bases from V and 7 bases from J; bases unmatched to any gene: 5. The germline V gene encodes CDR1 SGHRS and CDR2 YFSETQ. The length of the CDR3 is 13 residues. CDR3 DNA sequence: TGCGCCAGCAGCTTTACAGGGGAGAGTGGCTACACCTTC. Its protein product is CASSFTGESGYTF.

The chain couples TRBV10-1 to TRBJ2-1; possibly TRBD2 for D (6 bases). This CDR3 has 17 amino acids. Germline CDR1 reads WNHNN; CDR2 reads SYGVQD (reference sequence). V was clipped by 2 bases and J by 0 bases, with 14 bases between them. This CDR3 is CASSEPEAGPSYNEQFF. For the CDR3, the DNA is TGCGCCAGCAGTGAGCCCGAAGCGGGCCCCTCCTACAATGAGCAGTTCTTC.

The J gene is TRBJ2-1, the V gene TRBV18; TRBD2 matches at 8 bases. Germline V gene lookup returns CDR1 KGHSH and CDR2 LQKENI. This CDR3 comprises 16 residues. V was pared by 6 bases and J by 2 bases, with 9 bases of the junction left unmatched. In nucleotides, the CDR3 is TGTGCCAGCTCCTCGGGTAGCGGGACCCCCTACAATGAGCAGTTCTTC. It specifies CASSSGSGTPYNEQFF.

This clone appeared once. This chain joins TRBV11-3 and TRBJ2-1; 11 nucleotides align to TRBD1. Germline values: CDR1 SGHNT, CDR2 YENEEA. The CDR3 spans 15 residues. V gave up 5 bases and J gave up 5 bases; unmatched junction bases: 5. The chain's CDR3 is CASSLGTGGHNEQFF. The CDR3 DNA follows: TGTGCCAGCAGCCTGGGGACAGGGGGTCACAATGAGCAGTTCTTC.

This chain joins TRBV18 and TRBJ2-2, with 8 bases matching TRBD1. V trimming: 4 bases; J trimming: 7 bases; junction bases outside the gene matches: 8. Looked up from germline, CDR1 is KGHSH and CDR2 is LQKENI. This CDR3 has 15 amino acids. The CDR3 loop is CASSLRTGKIGELFF. In DNA, the CDR3 is TGTGCCAGCTCACTGCGGACAGGGAAAATCGGGGAGCTGTTTTTT.

In this sample, this clone turned up once. V is TRBV7-2 and J is TRBJ1-3, with TRBD1 matching 7 bases. The CDR3 has 14 residues. Trimming removed 1 base from V and 7 bases from J; junction bases left unmatched: 4. Germline values: CDR1 SGHTA, CDR2 FQGNSA. The DNA of the CDR3 is TGTGCCAGCAGCTTAGGACAGGGTTGGAACACCATATATTTT. This sequence encodes CASSLGQGWNTIYF.

The gene calls are TRBV16 and TRBJ2-2; 7 nucleotides align to TRBD1. Germline V gene data show CDR1 as KGHSY and CDR2 as FQNENV. Trimming cost V 4 bases and J 5 bases; bases outside gene matches: 7. This CDR3 contains 15 residues. The CDR3 nucleotides are TGTGCCAGCAGCCCCAACAGGGGTCGAACCGGGGAGCTGTTTTTT. Amino acids: CASSPNRGRTGELFF.

J is TRBJ1-5 and V is TRBV28; no firm D call. Trimming pared 4 bases from V and 7 bases from J, leaving 8 bases between. Germline loops: CDR1 MDHEN, CDR2 SYDVKM. This CDR3 contains 12 residues. CDR3 coding DNA: TGTGCCAGCAGTTGGAGTAGGCAGCCCCAGCATTTT. It yields the protein CASSWSRQPQHF.

This clone has a single count. This chain links TRBV6-5 with TRBJ1-5, with 9 positions matching TRBD1. This CDR3 spans 15 amino acids. Germline lookup yields CDR1 MNHEY and CDR2 SVGAGI. The ends lost 6 bases at V and 6 bases at J; junction bases unmatched: 9. Here the CDR3 reads CASRALDRGIQPQHF. The CDR3 DNA sequence: TGTGCCAGCAGGGCCCTGGACAGGGGAATTCAGCCCCAGCATTTT.

The chain has TRBV2 and TRBJ2-1; 10 bases align to TRBD2. V lost 6 bases to trimming and J lost 7 bases; unmatched junction nucleotides: 6. The CDR3 sequence is 14 residues long. Germline V gives CDR1 SNHLY, CDR2 FYNNEI. The CDR3 spells CASRGGLAMNEQFF. DNA for the CDR3: TGTGCCAGCAGGGGGGGACTAGCGATGAATGAGCAGTTCTTC. The whole variable domain, filled in from reference TRBV2 and TRBJ2-1, reads EPEVTQTPSHQVTQMGQEVILRCVPISNHLYFYWYRQILGQKVEFLVSFYNNEISEKSEIFDDQFSVERPDGSNFTLKIRSTKLEDSAMYFCASRGGLAMNEQFFGPGTRLTVL.

This chain connects TRBV10-3 to TRBJ2-7; 7 bases fit TRBD2. V dropped 4 bases and J dropped 4; count of bases not matched to a gene: 7. The germline CDR1 and CDR2 sequences are ENHRY and SYGVKD. This CDR3 region has 14 residues. CDR3 region: CAISASGALYEQYF. CDR3 DNA: TGTGCCATCAGTGCTAGCGGAGCACTTTACGAGCAGTACTTC.

This clone was recorded once. This rearrangement joins TRBV6-4 to TRBJ1-2; D might be TRBD1 (5 bases). V was trimmed by 2 bases and J by 2 bases, leaving 9 bases between them. Germline V lookup: CDR1 MRHNA, CDR2 SNTAGT. The CDR3 has 14 amino acids. This CDR3 is CASSDSGANYGYTF. Written as DNA, the CDR3 is TGTGCCAGCAGTGACAGCGGGGCCAACTATGGCTACACCTTC.

In this sample, this clone turned up many times. CDR3 sequence (DNA): TGTGCCAGCAGCAGGCTTTCGAACACCGGGGAGCTGTTTTTT. Amino acid sequence: CASSRLSNTGELFF. The rearrangement links TRBV28 to TRBJ2-2; D is ambiguous. CDR3 length equals 14 residues. V was pared by 6 bases and J by 0 bases, with 8 bases between. From germline, CDR1 is MDHEN and CDR2 SYDVKM.

The chain recombines TRBV19 with TRBJ1-5; D not certain. V lost 4 bases and J lost 0, with 10 bases in between. The CDR3 loop spans 15 amino acids. Germline V lookup: CDR1 LNHDA, CDR2 SQIVND (reference sequence). The CDR3 DNA reads TGTGCCAGTAGTAGGAGAACACCTAGCAATCAGCCCCAGCATTTT. Its protein is CASSRRTPSNQPQHF.